These T cell receptor beta chains were read from a single sample in a study of cytomegalovirus exposure and HLA in healthy donors. Profiling relied on immunoSEQ multiplex PCR, and the TCRdb table lists in-frame clones only, not all of them. The table records under 200,000 clones, 80% to 85% of them present only once. Sequencing was performed on PBMCs. Receptors were obtained from a woman aged 18-29 years in good health and CMV-seronegative. Each CDR3 is given with its conserved first and last residue. D genes are given only for firm matches. The size field is filled for only some rows; it gives once, few, many or a size class.

v_call	j_call	clone_size	d_call	cdr3_nt	cdr3_aa
TRBV27	TRBJ2-2	NA	NA	TGTGCCAGCAGTTTACTACTAGCTACCGGGGAGCTGTTTTTT	CASSLLLATGELFF
TRBV27	TRBJ1-1	NA	NA	TGTGCCAGCAGCCCGCAAGGACACCCCACTGAAGCTTTCTTT	CASSPQGHPTEAFF
TRBV27	TRBJ2-1	few	TRBD2	TGTGCCAGTCTAGCGGGAGGTCAGAATGAGCAGTTCTTC	CASLAGGQNEQFF
TRBV6-5	TRBJ2-2	NA	NA	TGTGCCAGCAGTTCCCTACAGGGATCGGCCGGGGAGCTGTTTTTT	CASSSLQGSAGELFF
TRBV7-2	TRBJ2-7	NA	NA	TGTGCCAGCAGCTTAAATAGCGGAAGGTACGAGCAGTACTTC	CASSLNSGRYEQYF
TRBV5-8	TRBJ2-2	NA	TRBD2	TGTGCCAGCAGCCAGGGACTAGCATCCGGGGAGCTGTTTTTT	CASSQGLASGELFF
TRBV27	TRBJ1-1	NA	NA	TGTGCCAGCAGTTTAGGATGGAGAACAGAAGCTTTCTTT	CASSLGWRTEAFF
TRBV5-1	TRBJ2-1	NA	NA	TGCGCCAGCAGCTTGTTTATGGGAGTCGGCTATGAGCAGTTCTTC	CASSLFMGVGYEQFF
TRBV10-2	TRBJ1-1	few	NA	TGCGCCAGCAGCAGGGGTGTTGGCACTGAAGCTTTCTTT	CASSRGVGTEAFF
TRBV5-6	TRBJ2-5	NA	TRBD2	TGTGCCAGCAGCTTCTGGACTGGGACTAGCGGGAGACAGACCCAGTACTTC	CASSFWTGTSGRQTQYF
TRBV10-2	TRBJ2-7	NA	NA	TGCGCCAGCAGTGAAGTTGGACAAAGGACCTACGAGCAGTACTTC	CASSEVGQRTYEQYF
TRBV28	TRBJ1-2	NA	NA	TGTGCCAGCAGTTTACGGGGGTTCTATGGCTACACCTTC	CASSLRGFYGYTF
TRBV5-8	TRBJ1-5	NA	NA	TGTGCCAGCAGCTTAGGGGGGGGCTTCGATCAGCCCCAGCATTTT	CASSLGGGFDQPQHF
TRBV2	TRBJ2-5	once	TRBD2	TGTGCCAGCAACTTGAGTGGGGCGGGAGAAGAGACCCAGTACTTC	CASNLSGAGEETQYF
TRBV27	TRBJ2-5	NA	TRBD1	TGTGCCTGCCACAAACTACCGGGGACAGGTGATGTCGAGACCCAGTACTTC	CACHKLPGTGDVETQYF
TRBV6-5	TRBJ2-7	NA	TRBD1	TGTGCCAGCAGTCGCAAACAGGGGGCCCACGAGCAGTACTTC	CASSRKQGAHEQYF
TRBV7-9	TRBJ2-5	NA	NA	TGTGCCAGCAGCTTAGCTATTGGACTAAAAGAGACCCAGTACTTC	CASSLAIGLKETQYF
TRBV19	TRBJ1-4	NA	NA	TGTGCCAGTAGTTGGTCCGGGTACTATGAAAAACTGTTTTTT	CASSWSGYYEKLFF
TRBV4-1	TRBJ1-2	few	NA	TGCGCCAGCAGCCAAGATTTGTCGAACTATGGCTACACCTTC	CASSQDLSNYGYTF
TRBV4-3	TRBJ2-7	NA	NA	TGCGCCAGCAGCCTGGAACTAGCCTCCTACGAGCAGTACTTC	CASSLELASYEQYF
TRBV5-1	TRBJ2-1	NA	NA	TGCGCCAGCAGCTTGAGTTCAGGGAATGAGCAGTTCTTC	CASSLSSGNEQFF
TRBV10-1	TRBJ2-3	NA	TRBD2	TGCGCCAGCAGTGGTAGCGGGATATCAGATACGCAGTATTTT	CASSGSGISDTQYF
TRBV7-9	TRBJ2-1	NA	NA	TGTTCCAGCGTTGACACTGGTCTCGGAGGCAATGAGCAGTTCTTC	CSSVDTGLGGNEQFF
TRBV28	TRBJ2-5	NA	TRBD2	TGTGCCAGCAGTTTGGCGGGAGGGCTGTTGGAGACCCAGTACTTC	CASSLAGGLLETQYF
TRBV5-6	TRBJ2-7	few	TRBD1	TGTGCCAGCAGCCCTGGGACAGTCCTCAGGGGGGAGCAGTACTTC	CASSPGTVLRGEQYF
TRBV29-1	TRBJ2-7	once	TRBD2	TGCAGCGCAAGAACTAGCGGGGGCTACGAGCAGTACTTC	CSARTSGGYEQYF
TRBV5-4	TRBJ2-3	once	TRBD2	TGTGCCAGCAAGGCGGGAGGGCCGACAGATACGCAGTATTTT	CASKAGGPTDTQYF
TRBV4-3	TRBJ1-1	once	NA	TGCGCCAGCAGCCAAGATTGGGCAGGGTCCACTGAAGCTTTCTTT	CASSQDWAGSTEAFF
TRBV6-5	TRBJ2-7	NA	TRBD1	TGTGCCAGCAGTTACTCAGTGGGACAGACCAACTACGAGCAGTACTTC	CASSYSVGQTNYEQYF
TRBV6-5	TRBJ2-2	few	NA	TGTGCCAGCAGTTACCTACTAGCTATCGGGGAGCTGTTTTTT	CASSYLLAIGELFF
TRBV5-1	TRBJ2-7	NA	NA	TGCGCCAGCAGCTTGGTCCCTAGCTTAGGGAGTGGTTCCTACGAGCAGTACTTC	CASSLVPSLGSGSYEQYF
TRBV11-2	TRBJ2-1	NA	TRBD2	TGTGCCAGCAGCGAAACAGCGGGAAACAATGAGCAGTTCTTC	CASSETAGNNEQFF
TRBV29-1	TRBJ1-2	NA	NA	TGCAGCGTTGCCGGGAGGGGCTATGGCTACACCTTC	CSVAGRGYGYTF
TRBV6-5	TRBJ1-2	NA	NA	TGTGCCAGCACTAGTACCGGCTGGGGCTACACCTTC	CASTSTGWGYTF
TRBV27	TRBJ1-1	NA	TRBD1	TGTGCCAGCTTTTCGGGGACAGGGGTTAATGAAGCTTTCTTT	CASFSGTGVNEAFF
TRBV5-1	TRBJ1-1	NA	NA	TGCGCCAGCAGCTTGAATGGCATGAACACTGAAGCTTTCTTT	CASSLNGMNTEAFF
TRBV6-5	TRBJ1-4	NA	TRBD1	TGTGCCAGCAGATTCGGACAGGGGGTTGCTGAAAAACTGTTTTTT	CASRFGQGVAEKLFF
TRBV30	TRBJ2-1	NA	NA	TGTGCCGGGGGTGGCGGCAGCTCCTACAATGAGCAGTTCTTC	CAGGGGSSYNEQFF
TRBV27	TRBJ2-1	NA	NA	TGTGCCAGCAGTACTCGAAAGGGGGAGCAGTTCTTC	CASSTRKGEQFF
TRBV11-2	TRBJ2-1	NA	TRBD2	TGTGCCAGCAGCCCCCAGGCTAGCGGGAGGGAAAATGAGCAGTTCTTC	CASSPQASGRENEQFF
TRBV7-2	TRBJ1-5	NA	NA	TGTGCCAGCAGCTCCACAGGCAGTTACAATCAGCCCCAGCATTTT	CASSSTGSYNQPQHF
TRBV10-1	TRBJ1-1	once	NA	TGCGCCAGCAGCCTCACGGGGGGCGGTGAAGCTTTCTTT	CASSLTGGGEAFF
TRBV9	TRBJ2-5	NA	NA	TGTGCCAGCAGCGCGGACACTTCGATGACCCAGTACTTC	CASSADTSMTQYF
TRBV11-2	TRBJ2-5	NA	TRBD1	TGTGCCAGCAGCTTTTACGGGACAGGGGGCCAAGAGACCCAGTACTTC	CASSFYGTGGQETQYF
TRBV28	TRBJ2-7	NA	TRBD2	TGTGCCAGCAGTTATGCCCTAGCGGGTGTCTCCTACGAGCAGTACTTC	CASSYALAGVSYEQYF
TRBV27	TRBJ2-1	NA	TRBD1	TGTATGACAGGGCCCTACAATGAGCAGTTCTTC	CMTGPYNEQFF
TRBV4-3	TRBJ2-2	few	TRBD2	TGCGCCAGCAGCCAGTACTCGATAAGGACTAGCGAGAACACCGGGGAGCTGTTTTTT	CASSQYSIRTSENTGELFF
TRBV7-2	TRBJ2-3	NA	NA	TGTGCCAGCAGCTCCGTAGATACGCAGTATTTT	CASSSVDTQYF
TRBV7-8	TRBJ2-1	NA	TRBD2	TGTGCCAGCAGCTTAGACGGGGGGCTAGCGGGAGGTAGAACCTACAATGAGCAGTTCTTC	CASSLDGGLAGGRTYNEQFF